The next 18 T cell receptor beta chains were all read from a single sample in a study of shared clonotypes between healthy human individuals. TCRdb's copy holds only in-frame clones and misses some; the assay was immunoSEQ multiplex PCR. This table holds under 1,100,000 clones, under 80% found once. Sequencing input: memory CD4+ T cells sorted from blood. As to subset: CD45RA-negative fraction. The origin of the receptors is a man in his late teens or twenties in good health.

In its sample, this clone was seen a few times. The genes are TRBV7-9 and TRBJ2-1; TRBD2 matches at 13 bases. CDR3 length equals 14 residues. CDR1 SEHNR and CDR2 FQNEAQ come from the germline V gene (reference sequence). V shed 6 bases, J shed 6 bases, and the junction held 2 bases outside the gene matches. CDR3 protein: CASRGLAGFNEQFF. CDR3 nucleotides: TGTGCCAGCAGGGGACTAGCGGGGTTCAATGAGCAGTTCTTC.

This clone was observed a handful of times. The chain carries TRBV23-1 and TRBJ1-2; maybe TRBD1 (5 bases). TRBV23-1 belongs to the ORF category, with a function that is uncertain. Trimming cost V 4 bases and J 4 bases, with 16 bases left between them. The CDR3 runs to 15 residues. As DNA, the CDR3 is TGCGCCAGCAGTCGCCCCAGGGATTCTTCCTATGGCTACACCTTC. Protein: CASSRPRDSSYGYTF.

This clone was observed a single time. The V gene is TRBV19, the J gene TRBJ1-2; tentative D call: TRBD1 (6 bases). The CDR3 is 15 residues long. Germline values: CDR1 LNHDA, CDR2 SQIVND (reference sequence). V lost 5 bases and J lost 4, with 17 bases in between. The CDR3 here is CASSATQGNGYGYTF. The CDR3 DNA sequence: TGTGCCAGTAGTGCGACACAGGGTAACGGCTATGGCTACACCTTC.

A single count supports this clone. The rearrangement links TRBV7-8 to TRBJ2-2; a weak D match, TRBD1 (5 bases). CDR1 is SGHVS, CDR2 FQNEAQ, per germline. V dropped 7 bases and J dropped 2 bases, with 17 bases sitting between them. The length of the CDR3 is 16 residues. CDR3 in DNA: TGTGCCAGCACCCTCGCCCCAGGGCCTAACACCGGGGAGCTGTTTTTT. Translation: CASTLAPGPNTGELFF.

This chain connects TRBV29-1 to TRBJ1-3; no definite D call. The CDR3 length is 14 residues. V was shortened by 1 base and J by 4 bases, with 11 bases between the two germline ends. Germline loops: CDR1 SQVTM, CDR2 ANQGSEA. CDR3 bases: TGCAGCGTTGAAGGGACGGGTGCGGGAAACACCATATATTTT. Amino acids: CSVEGTGAGNTIYF.

This clone was observed a handful of times. The rearrangement links TRBV9 to TRBJ1-3; possible D gene TRBD1, 6 bases. Germline V CDR1 and CDR2: SGDLS, YYNGEE. The CDR3 is 17 residues long. Trimming removed 3 bases from V and 1 base from J, with 17 bases in between. DNA for the CDR3: TGTGCCAGCAGCGCAACTCCCGCAGGGGTGTCTGGAAACACCATATATTTT. It encodes CASSATPAGVSGNTIYF.

The V call is TRBV29-1, the J call TRBJ1-1, with TRBD1 matching 8 bases. With 6 bases clipped from V and 6 bases from J, the junction kept 9 bases outside the gene matches. This CDR3 contains 13 residues. Germline values: CDR1 SQVTM, CDR2 ANQGSEA. The CDR3 region has the DNA TGCAGCGTCCCAATAGGGGGACAGGCTGAAGCTTTCTTT. Protein sequence: CSVPIGGQAEAFF. Full variable domain (missing parts from reference TRBV29-1 and TRBJ1-1): SAVISQKPSRDICQRGTSLTIQCQVDSQVTMMFWYRQQPGQSLTLIATANQGSEATYESGFVIDKFPISRPNLTFSTLTVSNMSPEDSSIYLCSVPIGGQAEAFFGQGTRLTVV.

This sequence joins TRBV6-1 and TRBJ1-3, with 7 bases identical to TRBD1. The CDR3 extends over 15 amino acids. V shed 4 bases and J 0 bases; nucleotides not matched to a gene: 3. Germline-derived CDR1 and CDR2 are MNHNS and SASEGT. CDR3 region: CASSVTGVSGNTIYF. DNA for the CDR3: TGTGCCAGCAGTGTTACAGGGGTCTCTGGAAACACCATATATTTT.

The chain uses TRBV30 and TRBJ2-1, with 8 nucleotides matching TRBD2. There are 17 residues in the CDR3. The V gene end was trimmed by 0 bases and the J gene end by 6 bases; junction bases not matched to a gene: 13. Looked up from germline, CDR1 is GTSNPN and CDR2 is SVGIG (reference sequence). The CDR3 here is CAWSVYNGGASINEQFF. CDR3 bases: TGTGCCTGGAGTGTTTATAACGGGGGGGCCTCAATCAATGAGCAGTTCTTC.

This chain joins TRBV5-1 and TRBJ1-2; D is uncertain. The germline CDR1 and CDR2 sequences are SGHRS and YFSETQ. The CDR3 sequence is 12 residues long. V was trimmed by 4 bases and J by 8 bases, leaving 12 bases between them. CDR3 sequence reads: CASSPTTRGYTF. The CDR3 DNA reads as TGCGCCAGCAGCCCCACTACACGAGGCTACACCTTC.

There are a few counts of this clone. The chain joins TRBV5-1 to TRBJ1-4; TRBD1 matches 7 bases. V dropped 2 bases and J dropped 5; count of bases not matched to a gene: 3. From germline, CDR1 is SGHRS and CDR2 YFSETQ. CDR3 size: 14 residues. CDR3 residues: CASSFQGQNEKLFF. The CDR3 bases are TGCGCCAGCAGCTTCCAGGGACAGAATGAAAAACTGTTTTTT.

This clone occurred many times. Here the CDR3 DNA reads TGTGCCAGCAGCCGTAGCGGGGGAGAATCGAATGAGCAGTTCTTC. Its translation: CASSRSGGESNEQFF. This chain links TRBV6-5 with TRBJ2-1; 9 bases map to TRBD2. The length of the CDR3 is 15 residues. Trimming cost V 6 bases and J 7 bases; bases outside gene matches: 10. The germline CDR1 and CDR2 sequences are MNHEY and SVGAGI.

The chain combines TRBV6-1 with TRBJ2-6, with D uncertain. V was clipped by 5 bases and J by 4 bases, with 12 bases between them. The length of the CDR3 is 15 residues. Looked up from germline, CDR1 is MNHNS and CDR2 is SASEGT. This chain's CDR3 is CASSPRRTGANVLTF. CDR3 nucleotide sequence: TGTGCCAGCAGTCCCCGTAGAACCGGGGCCAACGTCCTGACTTTC.

The chain combines TRBV6-9 with TRBJ2-3; 8 bases agree with TRBD1. The CDR3 extends over 14 amino acids. Trimming removed 6 bases from V and 2 bases from J; junction bases left unmatched: 4. The germline V gene encodes CDR1 MNHGY and CDR2 SVAAGI. The CDR3 DNA reads as TGTGCCAGCAGGGGACAGGACTACACAGATACGCAGTATTTT. Protein: CASRGQDYTDTQYF.

The J gene is TRBJ2-7, the V gene TRBV5-1; no firm D call. Trimming took off 4 bases at V and 3 bases at J, with 14 bases between the two ends. This CDR3 comprises 14 residues. Germline lookup yields CDR1 SGHRS and CDR2 YFSETQ. CDR3 sequence: CASSNPTRSYEQYF. DNA for the CDR3: TGCGCCAGCAGCAACCCGACAAGGAGCTACGAGCAGTACTTC.

The J gene is TRBJ2-1, the V gene TRBV20-1; D may match TRBD1 or TRBD2 (5 bases each). Trimming removed 5 bases from V and 15 bases from J, with 14 bases in between. The germline V gene has CDR1 DFQATT and CDR2 SNEGSKA (reference sequence). This CDR3 contains 10 residues. CDR3 protein: CSAYRDVVFF. CDR3 DNA: TGCAGTGCTTACCGGGACGTGGTGTTCTTC.

This chain joins TRBV18 and TRBJ1-4, with 10 bases identical to TRBD1. This CDR3 is built from 17 residues. Germline V CDR1 and CDR2: KGHSH, LQKENI. V shed 3 bases and J 8 bases; nucleotides not matched to a gene: 12. The CDR3 DNA follows: TGTGCCAGCTCACCCAACATGGCCGGGACAGGGGAGGAAAAACTGTTTTTT. Its protein is CASSPNMAGTGEEKLFF.

V usage is TRBV4-1 and J usage is TRBJ2-3; D ambiguous. CDR1 is MGHRA and CDR2 is YSYEKL in the germline V gene. Deletions cut 0 bases from V and 2 bases from J, with 3 bases between. The CDR3 has 13 residues. The CDR3 DNA reads as TGCGCCAGCAGCCAAGAAATCACAGATACGCAGTATTTT. Encoded protein: CASSQEITDTQYF.